Below, 14 T cell receptor beta chains from the same sample are listed, as sequenced in a study of siplizumab effects on memory and regulatory T cells (dated by TCRdb to the late 2010s). The library relied on the immunoSEQ multiplex PCR assay. This immuneACCESS table, as held by TCRdb, lists in-frame sequences with V and J called but not all clones. Of the missing ones, under half trace to an unresolved V gene in checked studies; the others have no known cause. A total of more than 70,000 clones appear in this sample, approximately 95% of them only once. Less than 20% of the sample lies in the top ten. The sequencing sample was made of CD8+ T cells sorted from blood. The origin of the receptors is a human donor in good health.

The genes are TRBV4-1 and TRBJ1-4; D not resolved. This CDR3 has 14 amino acids. The germline V and J ends were trimmed by 8 bases and 8 bases, with 18 bases remaining between them. Germline V gene lookup returns CDR1 MGHRA and CDR2 YSYEKL. The CDR3: CASSLGFGEEKLFF. The CDR3 region has the DNA TGCGCCAGCTCGCTAGGGTTCGGTGAGGAAAAACTGTTTTTT.

The chain combines TRBV27 with TRBJ2-1; possible D gene TRBD2, 5 bases. This CDR3 has 13 residues. Germline CDR1 is MNHEY and CDR2 is SMNVEV (reference sequence). V lost 5 bases to trimming and J lost 5 bases, with 10 bases between them. For the CDR3, the DNA is TGTGCCAGCAGTCTCACTAGGAACAATGAGCAGTTCTTC. Translated: CASSLTRNNEQFF.

This chain links TRBV11-2 with TRBJ1-6; D may be TRBD1 (5 bases). The CDR3 sequence is 18 residues long. Germline V gives CDR1 SGHAT, CDR2 FQNNGV. Trimming took off 3 bases at V and 3 bases at J, with 18 bases between the two ends. The CDR3 loop reads CASSFVYGGVYYNSPLHF. The CDR3 nucleotides read TGTGCCAGCAGCTTCGTTTATGGGGGGGTTTACTATAATTCACCCCTCCACTTT.

This chain joins TRBV6-6 and TRBJ2-7, with D hard to call. Germline CDR1 reads MNHNY; CDR2 reads SVGAGI (reference sequence). CDR3 length: 15 residues. Trimming removed 2 bases at V and 4 bases at J, with 15 bases between. The CDR3 sequence: CASSYETPPEYEQYF. CDR3 nucleotide sequence: TGTGCCAGCAGTTACGAGACTCCACCAGAATACGAGCAGTACTTC.

The chain carries TRBV9 and TRBJ1-2; no reliable D call. V shed 4 bases and J shed 0 bases, with 10 bases lying between them. The length of the CDR3 is 14 residues. Germline V CDR1 and CDR2: SGDLS, YYNGEE. This chain's CDR3 is CASSPQTTNYGYTF. The CDR3 DNA is TGTGCCAGCAGCCCACAAACTACTAACTATGGCTACACCTTC.

The J gene is TRBJ1-5, the V gene TRBV19, with D possibly TRBD1 on 5 matching bases. The germline V gene encodes CDR1 LNHDA and CDR2 SQIVND (reference sequence). Between the trimmed V and J ends, which lost 3 bases and 3 bases, there was a span of 18 bases. The CDR3 spans 17 residues. The CDR3 sequence: CASSIGGAGRTNQPQHF. The CDR3 bases are TGTGCCAGTAGTATCGGAGGGGCAGGGAGGACCAATCAGCCCCAGCATTTT. Based on the CDR3 plus reference TRBV19 and TRBJ1-5, the full variable domain is DGGITQSPKYLFRKEGQNVTLSCEQNLNHDAMYWYRQDPGQGLRLIYYSQIVNDFQKGDIAEGYSVSREKKESFPLTVTSAQKNPTAFYLCASSIGGAGRTNQPQHFGDGTRLSIL.

This chain uses TRBV7-9 with TRBJ2-4, with 8 bases aligning to TRBD1. The V gene's germline CDR1 is SEHNR and CDR2 FQNEAQ (reference sequence). V was pared by 5 bases and J by 4 bases, with 4 bases of the junction left unmatched. The CDR3 loop spans 14 amino acids. CDR3 DNA: TGTGCCAGCAGCGCGGGACAGGCGAAAAACATTCAGTACTTC. Translated: CASSAGQAKNIQYF.

The chain combines TRBV11-2 with TRBJ2-3, with D maybe TRBD1 (5 bases). In germline, CDR1 is SGHAT, CDR2 FQNNGV. Deletions cut 5 bases from V and 0 bases from J, with 15 bases between. There are 16 residues in the CDR3. The CDR3 spells CASSLVWGTSTDTQYF. In DNA form, the CDR3 reads TGTGCCAGCAGCCTCGTATGGGGCACTAGCACAGATACGCAGTATTTT.

In nucleotides, the CDR3 is TGCAGCGCCATTGGGGGGTTGATCTCCTACAATGAGCAGTTCTTC. Protein: CSAIGGLISYNEQFF. This chain links TRBV29-1 with TRBJ2-1, with D possibly TRBD2 on 6 matching bases. CDR1 SQVTM and CDR2 ANQGSEA come from the germline V gene. Trimming stripped 7 bases from V and 0 bases from J, with 16 bases between. The CDR3 has 15 amino acids.

The chain employs TRBV7-9 and TRBJ2-5; D remains unclear. Trimming pared 6 bases from V and 7 bases from J, leaving 15 bases between. Germline V gene lookup returns CDR1 SEHNR and CDR2 FQNEAQ (reference sequence). The CDR3 spans 13 residues. The CDR3 sequence is CASRSGAIGTQYF. The CDR3 region has the DNA TGTGCCAGCAGGAGTGGAGCAATTGGGACCCAGTACTTC.

This sequence joins TRBV19 and TRBJ2-1; 7 bases agree with TRBD2. The CDR3 totals 15 residues. Germline V gene sequence: CDR1 LNHDA, CDR2 SQIVND (reference sequence). J lost 7 bases, V lost 0 bases, and 6 bases had no gene match. The CDR3 region is CASSIDTRGVNEQFF. DNA for the CDR3: TGTGCCAGTAGTATAGATACCCGGGGGGTGAATGAGCAGTTCTTC.

The table lists this clone with a count of one. The chain carries TRBV6-5 and TRBJ2-5; tentatively, D is TRBD2 (5 bases). The DNA end lines up better with TRBJ2-7; the J call may be wrong. The CDR3 covers 14 residues. Germline CDR1 reads MNHEY; CDR2 reads SVGAGI. The CDR3 nucleotides read TGTGCCAGCAACGGGCGGGTAGGGCCCTACGAGCAGTACTTC. This sequence encodes CASNGRVGPYEQYF.

The V gene is TRBV27, the J gene TRBJ2-7; 7 bases align to TRBD2. CDR1 and CDR2 from the germline V gene are MNHEY and SMNVEV (reference sequence). V was pared by 4 bases and J by 2 bases, with 8 bases of the junction left unmatched. The CDR3 covers 15 residues. The CDR3 is CASSSSEAGPYEQYF. The CDR3 DNA is TGTGCCAGCAGTTCAAGCGAAGCGGGACCCTACGAGCAGTACTTC.

The chain recombines TRBV19 with TRBJ2-7, with 8 bases identical to TRBD1. Trimming took 8 bases from V and 1 from J; bases not matched to a gene: 7. The CDR3 contains 14 residues. Germline V gene data show CDR1 as LNHDA and CDR2 as SQIVND (reference sequence). As DNA, the CDR3 is TGTGCCAGTGCATGGACAGGGCGTTCCTACGAGCAGTACTTC. Translating gives CASAWTGRSYEQYF.